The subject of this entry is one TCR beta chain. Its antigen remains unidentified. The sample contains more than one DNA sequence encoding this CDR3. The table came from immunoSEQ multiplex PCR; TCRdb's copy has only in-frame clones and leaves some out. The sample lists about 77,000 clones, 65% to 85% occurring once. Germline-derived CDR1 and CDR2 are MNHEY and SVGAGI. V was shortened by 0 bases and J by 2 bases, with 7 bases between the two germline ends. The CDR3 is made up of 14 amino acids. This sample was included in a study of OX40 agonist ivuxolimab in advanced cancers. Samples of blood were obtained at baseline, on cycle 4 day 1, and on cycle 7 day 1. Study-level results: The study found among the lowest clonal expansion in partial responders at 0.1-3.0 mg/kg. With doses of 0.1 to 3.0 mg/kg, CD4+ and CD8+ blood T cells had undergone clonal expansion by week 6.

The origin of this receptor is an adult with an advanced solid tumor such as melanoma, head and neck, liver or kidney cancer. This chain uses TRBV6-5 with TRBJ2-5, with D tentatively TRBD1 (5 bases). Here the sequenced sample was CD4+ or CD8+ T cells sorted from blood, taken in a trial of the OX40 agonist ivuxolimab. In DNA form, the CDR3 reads TGTGCCAGCAGTTACTCTGGGGCTCAAGAGACCCAGTACTTC. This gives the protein CASSYSGAQETQYF.